Listed below are T cell receptor beta chains from one sample, sequenced in a study of blood T cell repertoires in COVID-19. Profiling relied on immunoSEQ multiplex PCR, and the TCRdb table lists in-frame clones only, not all of them. The sample lists about 400,000 clones, roughly 88% occurring once. The sample was PBMCs or T cells enriched from blood (not recorded which). These receptors were obtained from a woman younger than 45 with acute COVID-19. Each CDR3 is given with its conserved first and last residue. The order of the fields is D gene, V gene, J gene, clone size, CDR3 protein, CDR3 DNA. A D gene is named only where the DNA matches it firmly. Some rows have no size entry. The others give once, few or many, or a class for an expanded clone.

.,TRBV9,TRBJ2-1,.,CASSGIGQEQFF,TGTGCCAGCAGCGGGATTGGACAGGAGCAGTTCTTC
TRBD1,TRBV7-6,TRBJ2-2,few,CASSLTGGPNTGELFF,TGTGCCAGCAGCTTAACAGGGGGCCCCAACACCGGGGAGCTGTTTTTT
.,TRBV18,TRBJ1-1,.,CASSPPGQGGLNTEAFF,TGTGCCAGCTCCCCTCCCGGTCAGGGCGGTTTGAACACTGAAGCTTTCTTT
TRBD1,TRBV7-9,TRBJ1-4,.,CASSPKTGNNEKLFF,TGTGCCAGCAGCCCAAAGACAGGGAATAATGAAAAACTGTTTTTT
TRBD1,TRBV5-1,TRBJ1-1,.,CASSFGDRVNTEAFF,TGCGCCAGCAGCTTCGGAGACAGGGTGAACACTGAAGCTTTCTTT
.,TRBV4-3,TRBJ1-2,.,CASSQGWTYGYTF,TGCGCCAGCAGCCAAGGGTGGACATATGGCTACACCTTC
TRBD1,TRBV7-9,TRBJ2-7,.,CASSLGDRERNEQYF,TGTGCCAGCAGCTTAGGGGACAGGGAGAGAAACGAGCAGTACTTC
TRBD1,TRBV5-1,TRBJ1-2,.,CASSYGTGDGYTF,TGCGCCAGCAGCTATGGGACAGGGGATGGCTACACCTTC
TRBD1,TRBV3-1/TRBV3-2,TRBJ1-2,.,CASSQEQGVYGYTF,TGTGCCAGCAGCCAAGAACAGGGGGTTTACGGCTACACCTTC
.,TRBV18,TRBJ1-6,.,CASSPLEDSPLHF,TGTGCCAGCTCACCCCTGGAGGACTCACCCCTCCACTTT
.,TRBV7-2,TRBJ1-6,.,CASSLGASASPLHF,TGTGCCAGCAGCTTAGGGGCGTCGGCCTCACCCCTCCACTTT
.,TRBV13,TRBJ1-1,.,CASSQRGGRNTEAFF,TGTGCCAGCAGCCAAAGGGGGGGGCGGAACACTGAAGCTTTCTTT
.,TRBV21-1,TRBJ2-1,.,CASSKAHDKSSYNEQFF,TGTGCCAGCAGCAAAGCTCACGACAAGAGCTCCTACAATGAGCAGTTCTTC
TRBD1,TRBV5-1,TRBJ1-4,.,CASSYRDRNEKLFF,TGCGCCAGCAGCTACCGGGACAGGAATGAAAAACTGTTTTTT
.,TRBV27,TRBJ2-7,.,CASSLRYGSEQYF,TGTGCCAGCAGTTTGCGGTACGGGTCCGAGCAGTACTTC
.,TRBV2,TRBJ1-1,.,CASSEGSGSRGTEAFF,TGTGCCAGCAGTGAGGGGTCGGGCTCGAGAGGGACTGAAGCTTTCTTT
TRBD2,TRBV3-1/TRBV3-2,TRBJ2-7,.,CASSPRLAGREYEQYF,TGTGCCAGCAGCCCTCGTCTAGCGGGGAGGGAATACGAGCAGTACTTC
.,TRBV7-2,TRBJ1-4,once,CASSQTQTATNEKLFF,TGTGCCAGCAGCCAGACGCAGACAGCAACTAATGAAAAACTGTTTTTT
.,TRBV30,TRBJ1-4,.,CAWSTRGSATNEKLFF,TGTGCCTGGAGTACCCGCGGGAGCGCGACTAATGAAAAACTGTTTTTT
TRBD1,TRBV25-1,TRBJ1-2,.,CASNGQGGDYGYTF,TGTGCCAGCAACGGACAGGGAGGGGACTATGGCTACACCTTC
.,TRBV18,TRBJ2-5,.,CASSPRLPGETQYF,TGTGCCAGCTCACCGCGACTGCCCGGGGAGACCCAGTACTTC
TRBD1,TRBV5-1,TRBJ2-7,once,CASSLTIRGLYEQYF,TGCGCCAGCAGCTTGACCATCAGGGGGCTCTACGAGCAGTACTTC
.,TRBV20-1,TRBJ2-2,.,CSASGSGGPAGELFF,TGCAGTGCTAGTGGATCAGGGGGGCCAGCTGGGGAGCTGTTTTTT